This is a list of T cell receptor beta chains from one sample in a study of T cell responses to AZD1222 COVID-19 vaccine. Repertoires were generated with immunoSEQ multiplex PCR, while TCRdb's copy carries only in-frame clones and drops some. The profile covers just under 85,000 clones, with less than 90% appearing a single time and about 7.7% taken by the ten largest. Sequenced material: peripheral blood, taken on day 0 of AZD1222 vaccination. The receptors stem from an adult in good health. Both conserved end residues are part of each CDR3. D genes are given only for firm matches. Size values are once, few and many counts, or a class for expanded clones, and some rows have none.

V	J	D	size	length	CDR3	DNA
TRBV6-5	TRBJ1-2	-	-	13	CASSQQGIYGYTF	TGTGCCAGCAGCCAACAGGGAATCTATGGCTACACCTTC
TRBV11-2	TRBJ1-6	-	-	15	CASSPETAYNSPLHF	TGTGCCAGCAGCCCCGAGACAGCCTATAATTCACCCCTCCACTTT
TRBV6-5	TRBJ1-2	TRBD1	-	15	CASINTDRRLYGYTF	TGTGCCAGCATAAATACGGACAGGCGCCTCTATGGCTACACCTTC
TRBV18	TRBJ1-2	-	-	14	CASSPQGFSDGYTF	TGTGCCAGCTCACCACAGGGTTTTTCGGACGGCTACACCTTC
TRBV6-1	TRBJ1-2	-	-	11	CASSEVGGYTF	TGTGCCAGCAGTGAAGTTGGTGGCTACACCTTC
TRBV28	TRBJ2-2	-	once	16	CASSLGYRVNTGELFF	TGTGCCAGCAGTTTAGGTTACAGGGTGAACACCGGGGAGCTGTTTTTT
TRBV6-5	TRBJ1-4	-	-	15	CASSYSRPEAGKLFF	TGTGCCAGCAGTTACTCGAGACCGGAGGCAGGAAAACTGTTTTTT
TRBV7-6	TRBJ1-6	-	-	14	CASSLAQYNSPLHF	TGTGCCAGCAGCTTAGCTCAGTATAATTCACCCCTCCACTTT
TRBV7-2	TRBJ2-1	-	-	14	CASSLLDGYNEQFF	TGTGCCAGCAGCTTGTTAGACGGTTACAATGAGCAGTTCTTC
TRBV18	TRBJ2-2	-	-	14	CASSPDRNTGELFF	TGTGCCAGCTCACCGGACAGAAACACCGGGGAGCTGTTTTTT
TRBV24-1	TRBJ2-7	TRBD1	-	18	CATSGGPGTGKTGYEQYF	TGTGCCACCAGTGGTGGTCCCGGGACAGGGAAAACGGGGTACGAGCAGTACTTC
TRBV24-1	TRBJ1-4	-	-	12	CATSPGNEKLFF	TGTGCCACCTCCCCAGGGAATGAAAAACTGTTTTTT
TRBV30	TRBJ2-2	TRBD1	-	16	CAWSAGQGAYTGELFF	TGTGCCTGGAGTGCAGGACAGGGGGCATACACCGGGGAGCTGTTTTTT
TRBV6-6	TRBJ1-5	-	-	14	CASSYSTNDQPQHF	TGTGCCAGCAGTTACTCGACAAACGATCAGCCCCAGCATTTT
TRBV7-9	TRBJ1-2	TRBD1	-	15	CASSLGQGNNYGYTF	TGTGCCAGCAGCCTCGGACAGGGGAATAACTATGGCTACACCTTC
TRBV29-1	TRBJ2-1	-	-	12	CSVEGIYNEQFF	TGCAGCGTTGAGGGGATCTACAATGAGCAGTTCTTC
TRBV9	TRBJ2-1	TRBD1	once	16	CASSERGQGFYNEQFF	TGTGCCAGCAGCGAACGGGGACAGGGTTTCTACAATGAGCAGTTCTTC
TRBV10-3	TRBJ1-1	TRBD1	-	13	CAISRTGNTEAFF	TGTGCCATCAGTAGGACAGGCAACACTGAAGCTTTCTTT
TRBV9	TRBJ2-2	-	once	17	CASSVKMGGSDTGELFF	TGTGCCAGCAGCGTAAAGATGGGGGGCTCTGACACCGGGGAGCTGTTTTTT
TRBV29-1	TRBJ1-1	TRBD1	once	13	CSIGQGGNTEAFF	TGCAGCATCGGACAGGGGGGGAACACTGAAGCTTTCTTT
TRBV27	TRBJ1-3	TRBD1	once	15	CASSPTGLSGNTIYF	TGTGCCAGCAGTCCGACAGGGCTCTCTGGAAACACCATATATTTT
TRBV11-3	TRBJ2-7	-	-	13	CASSRMEGYEQYF	TGTGCCAGCAGCCGGATGGAGGGCTACGAGCAGTACTTC
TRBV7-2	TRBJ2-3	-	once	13	CASSYSGTDTQYF	TGTGCCAGCAGCTATAGCGGCACAGATACGCAGTATTTT
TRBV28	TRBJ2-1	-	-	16	CASSLLARGSYNEQFF	TGTGCCAGCAGTTTATTGGCTCGGGGATCCTACAATGAGCAGTTCTTC
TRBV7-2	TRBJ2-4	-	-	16	CASSLDGAVAKNIQYF	TGTGCCAGCAGCTTAGACGGGGCCGTAGCCAAAAACATTCAGTACTTC
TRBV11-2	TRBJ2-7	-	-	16	CASSPDLLLRPYEQYF	TGTGCCAGCAGCCCGGACCTTCTGTTACGCCCCTACGAGCAGTACTTC
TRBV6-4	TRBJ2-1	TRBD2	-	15	CASSLRGGAPFEQFF	TGTGCCAGCAGTCTCCGGGGGGGAGCCCCCTTTGAGCAGTTCTTC
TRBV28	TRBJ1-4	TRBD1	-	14	CASSPGTGAEKLFF	TGTGCCAGCAGTCCGGGGACAGGGGCTGAAAAACTGTTTTTT
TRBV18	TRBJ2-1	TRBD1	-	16	CASSFGQGAIYNEQFF	TGTGCCAGCTCATTCGGACAGGGGGCTATCTACAATGAGCAGTTCTTC
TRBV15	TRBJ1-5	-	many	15	CATSRVGAGNQPQHF	TGTGCCACCAGCAGAGTGGGGGCGGGCAATCAGCCCCAGCATTTT
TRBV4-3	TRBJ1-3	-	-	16	CASSQDTAGSGNTIYF	TGCGCCAGCAGCCAAGATACGGCCGGATCTGGAAACACCATATATTTT
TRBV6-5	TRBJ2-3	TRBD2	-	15	CASSPRDGGAATQYF	TGTGCCAGCAGCCCCCGGGACGGGGGGGCCGCTACGCAGTATTTT
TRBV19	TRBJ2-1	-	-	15	CASSQAGGGGNEQFF	TGTGCCAGTAGTCAGGCCGGGGGAGGGGGGAATGAGCAGTTCTTC
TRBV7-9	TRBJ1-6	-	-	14	CASSLEDRNSPLHF	TGTGCCAGCAGCTTAGAGGACAGAAATTCACCCCTCCACTTT
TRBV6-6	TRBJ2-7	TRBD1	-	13	CASSRTGYYEQYF	TGTGCCAGCAGTCGGACAGGGTACTACGAGCAGTACTTC
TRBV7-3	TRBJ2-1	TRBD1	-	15	CASSPQVGGVNEQFF	TGTGCCAGCAGCCCCCAGGTAGGGGGCGTGAATGAGCAGTTCTTC
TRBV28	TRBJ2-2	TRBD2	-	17	CASGVYAGTTNTGELFF	TGTGCCAGCGGAGTTTATGCGGGGACTACCAACACCGGGGAGCTGTTTTTT
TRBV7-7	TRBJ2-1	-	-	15	CASARGGSSYNEQFF	TGTGCTAGCGCCAGGGGGGGAAGCTCCTACAATGAGCAGTTCTTC
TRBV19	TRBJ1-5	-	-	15	CASSMAPLGNQPQHF	TGTGCCAGTAGTATGGCCCCCTTGGGCAATCAGCCCCAGCATTTT
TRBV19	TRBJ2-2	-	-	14	CASSSVWNTGELFF	TGTGCCAGTAGTTCCGTTTGGAACACCGGGGAGCTGTTTTTT
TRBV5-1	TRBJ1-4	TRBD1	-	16	CASSLGGQATNEKLFF	TGCGCCAGCAGCTTGGGGGGACAGGCTACTAATGAAAAACTGTTTTTT